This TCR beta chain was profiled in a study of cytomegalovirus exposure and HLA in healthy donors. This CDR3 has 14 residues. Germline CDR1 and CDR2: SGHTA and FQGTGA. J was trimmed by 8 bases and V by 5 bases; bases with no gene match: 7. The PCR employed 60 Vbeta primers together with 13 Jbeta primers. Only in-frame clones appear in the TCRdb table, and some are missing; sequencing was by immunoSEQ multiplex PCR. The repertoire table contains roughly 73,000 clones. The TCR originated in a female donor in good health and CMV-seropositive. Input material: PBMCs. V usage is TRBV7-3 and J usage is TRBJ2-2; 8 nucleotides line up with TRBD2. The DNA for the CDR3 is TGTGCCAGCAGCCCTACTAGCGGCCCGGGGGAGCTGTTTTTT. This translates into CASSPTSGPGELFF.